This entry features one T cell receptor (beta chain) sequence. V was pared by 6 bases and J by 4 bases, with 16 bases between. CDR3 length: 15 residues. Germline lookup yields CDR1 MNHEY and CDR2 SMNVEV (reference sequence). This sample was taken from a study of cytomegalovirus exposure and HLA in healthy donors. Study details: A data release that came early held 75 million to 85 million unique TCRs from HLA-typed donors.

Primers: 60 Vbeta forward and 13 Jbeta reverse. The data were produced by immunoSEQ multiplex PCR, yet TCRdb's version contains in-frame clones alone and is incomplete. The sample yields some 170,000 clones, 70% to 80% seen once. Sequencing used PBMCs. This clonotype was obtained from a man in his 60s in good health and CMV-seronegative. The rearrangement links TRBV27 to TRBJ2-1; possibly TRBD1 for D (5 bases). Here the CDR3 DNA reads TGTGCCAGCAGCTATTCAGGGTCCCCTTACAATGAGCAGTTCTTC. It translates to CASSYSGSPYNEQFF.